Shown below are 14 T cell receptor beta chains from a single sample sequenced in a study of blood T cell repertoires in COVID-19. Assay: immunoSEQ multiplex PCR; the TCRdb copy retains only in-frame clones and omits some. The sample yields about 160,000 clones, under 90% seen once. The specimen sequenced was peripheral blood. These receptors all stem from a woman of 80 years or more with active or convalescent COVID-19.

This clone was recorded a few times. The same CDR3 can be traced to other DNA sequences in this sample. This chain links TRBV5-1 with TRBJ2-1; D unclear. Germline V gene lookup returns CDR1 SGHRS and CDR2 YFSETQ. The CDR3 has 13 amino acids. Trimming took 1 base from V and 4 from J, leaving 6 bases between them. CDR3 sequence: CASSLTGYNEQFF. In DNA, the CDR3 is TGCGCCAGCAGCTTGACTGGTTACAATGAGCAGTTCTTC. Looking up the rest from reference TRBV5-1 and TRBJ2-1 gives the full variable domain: KAGVTQTPRYLIKTRGQQVTLSCSPISGHRSVSWYQQTPGQGLQFLFEYFSETQRNKGNFPGRFSGRQFSNSRSEMNVSTLELGDSALYLCASSLTGYNEQFFGPGTRLTVL.

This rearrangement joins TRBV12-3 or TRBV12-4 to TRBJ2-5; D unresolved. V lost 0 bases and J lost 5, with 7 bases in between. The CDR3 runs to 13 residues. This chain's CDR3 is CASSLAPRETQYF. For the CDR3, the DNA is TGTGCCAGCAGTTTAGCTCCCCGGGAGACCCAGTACTTC.

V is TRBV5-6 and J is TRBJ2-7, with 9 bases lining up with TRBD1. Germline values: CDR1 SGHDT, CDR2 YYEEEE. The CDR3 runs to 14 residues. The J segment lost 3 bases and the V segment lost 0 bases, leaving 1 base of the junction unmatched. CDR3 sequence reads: CASSLGDRVYEQYF. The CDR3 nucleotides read TGTGCCAGCAGCTTGGGGGACAGGGTCTACGAGCAGTACTTC.

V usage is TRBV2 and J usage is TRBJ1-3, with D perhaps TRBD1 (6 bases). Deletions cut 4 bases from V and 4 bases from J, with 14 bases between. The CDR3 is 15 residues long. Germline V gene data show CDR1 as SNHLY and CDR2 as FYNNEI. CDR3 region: CASSGAGGAGNTIYF. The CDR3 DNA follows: TGTGCCAGCAGTGGAGCGGGGGGGGCGGGAAACACCATATATTTT.

CDR3 protein: CASSLGLNSGLIYEQYF. CDR3 sequence (DNA): TGTGCCAGCAGCTTAGGTCTTAACTCAGGGTTAATCTACGAGCAGTACTTC. The chain carries TRBV11-2 and TRBJ2-7; tentatively, D is TRBD1 (5 bases). CDR1 SGHAT and CDR2 FQNNGV come from the germline V gene. The V gene lost 1 base and the J gene lost 3 bases, with 19 bases spanning the gap. CDR3 length equals 17 residues.

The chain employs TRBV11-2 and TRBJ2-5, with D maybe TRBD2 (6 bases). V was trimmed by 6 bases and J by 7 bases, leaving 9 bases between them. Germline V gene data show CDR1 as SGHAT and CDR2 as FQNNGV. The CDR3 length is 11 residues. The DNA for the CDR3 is TGTGCCAGCAGAAAGGAGGGGACCCAGTACTTC. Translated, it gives CASRKEGTQYF.

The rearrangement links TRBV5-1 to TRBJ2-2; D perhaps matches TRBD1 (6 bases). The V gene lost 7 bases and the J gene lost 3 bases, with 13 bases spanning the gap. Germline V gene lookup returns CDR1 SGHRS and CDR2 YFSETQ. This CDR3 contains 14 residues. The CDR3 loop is CASRDTSHTGELFF. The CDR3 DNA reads TGCGCCAGCCGGGACACCTCTCACACCGGGGAGCTGTTTTTT.

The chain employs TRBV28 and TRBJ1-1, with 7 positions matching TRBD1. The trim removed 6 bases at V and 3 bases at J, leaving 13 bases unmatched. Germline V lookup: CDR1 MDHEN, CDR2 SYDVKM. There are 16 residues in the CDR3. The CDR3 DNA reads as TGTGCCAGCAGCCGGGGGACAGTCGTTTCCCACACTGAAGCTTTCTTT. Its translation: CASSRGTVVSHTEAFF.

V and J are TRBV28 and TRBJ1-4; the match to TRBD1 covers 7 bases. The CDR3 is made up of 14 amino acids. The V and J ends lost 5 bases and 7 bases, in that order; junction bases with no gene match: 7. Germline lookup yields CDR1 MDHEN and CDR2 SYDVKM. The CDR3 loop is CASSLGGSSEKLFF. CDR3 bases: TGTGCCAGCAGTCTAGGGGGCAGTAGTGAAAAACTGTTTTTT.

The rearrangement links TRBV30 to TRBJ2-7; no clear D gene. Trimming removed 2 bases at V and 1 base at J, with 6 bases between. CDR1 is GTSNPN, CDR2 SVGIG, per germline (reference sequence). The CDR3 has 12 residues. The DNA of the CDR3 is TGTGCCTGGAGTCTCAGTTCCTACGAGCAGTACTTC. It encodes CAWSLSSYEQYF. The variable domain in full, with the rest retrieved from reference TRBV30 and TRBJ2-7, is SQTIHQWPATLVQPVGSPLSLECTVEGTSNPNLYWYRQAAGRGLQLLFYSVGIGQISSEVPQNLSASRPQDRQFILSSKKLLLSDSGFYLCAWSLSSYEQYFGPGTRLTVT.

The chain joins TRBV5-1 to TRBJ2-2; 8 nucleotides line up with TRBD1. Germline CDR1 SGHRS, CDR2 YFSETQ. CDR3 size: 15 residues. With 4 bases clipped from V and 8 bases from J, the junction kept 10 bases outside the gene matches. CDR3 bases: TGCGCCAGCAGCATAAACAGGGGGTCTACGGGGGAGCTGTTTTTT. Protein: CASSINRGSTGELFF.

Here the CDR3 DNA reads TGTGCCAGCAGCTTACTAGCGGGAGAGACCCAGTACTTC. The encoded protein is CASSLLAGETQYF. The chain uses TRBV7-3 and TRBJ2-5, with 8 bases fitting TRBD2. CDR3 size: 13 residues. With 2 bases clipped from V and 4 bases from J, the junction kept 0 bases outside the gene matches. CDR1 SGHTA and CDR2 FQGTGA come from the germline V gene.

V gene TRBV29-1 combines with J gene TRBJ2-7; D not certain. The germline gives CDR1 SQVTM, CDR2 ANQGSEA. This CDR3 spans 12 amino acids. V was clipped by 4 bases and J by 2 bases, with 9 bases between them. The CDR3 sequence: CSVGDGAYEQYF. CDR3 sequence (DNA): TGCAGCGTTGGAGACGGTGCCTACGAGCAGTACTTC.

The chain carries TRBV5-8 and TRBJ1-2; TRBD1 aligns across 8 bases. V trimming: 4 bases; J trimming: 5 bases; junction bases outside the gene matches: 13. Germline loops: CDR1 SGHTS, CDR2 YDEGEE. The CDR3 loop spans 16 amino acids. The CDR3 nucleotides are TGTGCCAGCAGCCTCCTTGTCGGGACAGGACATTATGGCTACACCTTC. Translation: CASSLLVGTGHYGYTF.